This TCR beta chain appears in the sequencing data of a study of cytomegalovirus exposure and HLA in healthy donors. As to this clone: Its target is unknown.

Study conclusions and caveats: In vitro assays verified that three CMV-associated chains recognized CMV antigens specifically.

Germline V gene sequence: CDR1 SGHRS, CDR2 YFSETQ. The CDR3 has 15 residues. Losses at the gene ends were 5 bases for V and 1 base for J; bases not matched to a gene: 6. The PCR had 60 Vbeta and 13 Jbeta primers. Using immunoSEQ multiplex PCR, the repertoire was profiled, and TCRdb retains in-frame clones only, with some absent. The sample consists of 130,000 or so clones, approximately 72% of them appearing once. Specimen: PBMCs. The rearrangement uses TRBV5-1 and TRBJ2-5; the match to TRBD2 covers 9 bases. The clonotype was recovered from a woman between 45 and 65 years old in good health and CMV-seropositive. The CDR3 nucleotides are TGCGCCAGCAGTCCCGCGGGGGGGGGCCAAGAGACCCAGTACTTC. Translated: CASSPAGGGQETQYF.